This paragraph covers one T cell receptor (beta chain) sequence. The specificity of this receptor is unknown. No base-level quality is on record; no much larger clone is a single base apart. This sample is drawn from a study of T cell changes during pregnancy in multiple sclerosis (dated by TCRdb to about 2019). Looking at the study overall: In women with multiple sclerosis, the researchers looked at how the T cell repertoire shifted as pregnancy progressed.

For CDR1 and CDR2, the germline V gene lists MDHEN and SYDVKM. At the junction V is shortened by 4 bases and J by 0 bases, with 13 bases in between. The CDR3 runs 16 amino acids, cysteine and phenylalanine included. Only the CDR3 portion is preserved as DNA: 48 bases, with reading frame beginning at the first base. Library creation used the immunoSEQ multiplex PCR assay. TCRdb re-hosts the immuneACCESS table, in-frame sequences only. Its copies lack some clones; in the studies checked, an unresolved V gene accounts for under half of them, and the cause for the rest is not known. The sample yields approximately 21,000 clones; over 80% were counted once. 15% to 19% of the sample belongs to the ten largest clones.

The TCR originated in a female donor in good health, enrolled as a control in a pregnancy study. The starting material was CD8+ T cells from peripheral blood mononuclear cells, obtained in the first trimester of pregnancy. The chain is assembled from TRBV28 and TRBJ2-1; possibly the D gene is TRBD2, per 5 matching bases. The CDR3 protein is CASSSVGGSSYNEQFF. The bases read TGTGCCAGCAGTTCCGTAGGTGGGAGCTCCTACAATGAGCAGTTCTTC.